Listed here is a single TCR beta chain. At one of its ends the junction is not consistent with the germline gene, which may arise from a read error. This sample's RNA came from whole unsorted tissue. More than 3 cm separated this lung sample from the edge of the tumor. The sample is drawn from a study of tumor and adjacent non-tumor tissue in lung cancer. About the study: The patients, around 10 men and a few women, were roughly 30 to 85 with stage I to III disease.

Three rounds of nested PCR, following a modified ARM-PCR protocol, produced the TCRbeta library. From the multiplex PCR reads, TCRdb called clonotypes with MiXCR, one entry per CDR3 protein. The sample lists some 99,000 distinct CDR3 sequences, about 65% occurring once. The V gene's germline CDR1 is SGHAT and CDR2 FQDESV (reference sequence). CDR3 length: 12 amino acids. The sequenced sample was distant non-tumor lung tissue. The chain links TRBV11-1 to TRBJ1-1; D uncertain. The receptor was isolated from a man in his sixties with non-small cell lung cancer. The chain's CDR3 is CASSFSVSQAFF. CDR3 nucleotide sequence: TGCGCCAGCAGCTTCAGCGTCTCTCAAGCTTTCTTT.